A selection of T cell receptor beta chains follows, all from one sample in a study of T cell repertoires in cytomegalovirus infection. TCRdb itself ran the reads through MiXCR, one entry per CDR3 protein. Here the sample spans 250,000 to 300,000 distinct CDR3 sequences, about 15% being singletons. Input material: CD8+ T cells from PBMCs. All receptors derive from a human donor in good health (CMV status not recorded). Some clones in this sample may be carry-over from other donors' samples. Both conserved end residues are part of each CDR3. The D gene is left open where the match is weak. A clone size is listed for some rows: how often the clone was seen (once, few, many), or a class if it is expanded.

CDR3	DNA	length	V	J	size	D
CASSYSPGGSYEQYF	TGTGCCAGCAGTTACTCCCCGGGGGGGTCCTACGAGCAGTACTTC	15	TRBV6-8	TRBJ2-7	.	TRBD2
CASSEVMIGDGTEAFF	TGTGCCAGCAGTGAGGTGATGATTGGGGATGGCACTGAAGCTTTCTTT	16	TRBV28	TRBJ1-1	.	.
CASSLFGTTEAFF	TGCGCCAGCAGCTTGTTCGGCACCACTGAAGCTTTCTTT	13	TRBV5-1	TRBJ1-1	few	.
CASSIPRTGFDEQYF	TGTGCCAGCAGTATCCCGAGGACAGGGTTCGACGAGCAGTACTTC	15	TRBV7-9	TRBJ2-7	few	TRBD1
CSVEPAGTNTGELFF	TGCAGCGTTGAACCAGCGGGTACGAACACCGGGGAGCTGTTTTTT	15	TRBV29-1	TRBJ2-2	once	.
CASSPGGGYNEQFF	TGTGCCAGCAGTCCCGGGGGGGGGTACAATGAGCAGTTCTTC	14	TRBV6-5	TRBJ2-1	few	TRBD2
CSVRRSWDQPQHF	TGCAGTGTAAGGCGGTCATGGGATCAGCCCCAGCATTTT	13	TRBV20-1	TRBJ1-5	.	.
CSATGITGQGVETQYF	TGCAGTGCTACCGGTATTACGGGACAGGGTGTGGAGACCCAGTACTTC	16	TRBV20-1	TRBJ2-5	.	TRBD1
CAISEFRGRDTEAFF	TGTGCCATCAGTGAGTTCAGGGGCCGGGACACTGAAGCTTTCTTT	15	TRBV10-3	TRBJ1-1	many	.
CASSESRRVGNQPQHF	TGTGCCAGCAGTGAATCGAGACGAGTAGGGAATCAGCCCCAGCATTTT	16	TRBV6-4	TRBJ1-5	.	.
CASSERGIKSGYTF	TGTGCCAGCAGCGAGAGAGGGATAAAGAGTGGCTACACCTTC	14	TRBV12-3/TRBV12-4	TRBJ1-2	few	.
CAIGKPGQGDNYGYTF	TGTGCCATCGGAAAGCCGGGACAGGGGGATAACTATGGCTACACCTTC	16	TRBV10-3	TRBJ1-2	many	TRBD1
CASSDTGGKQPQHF	TGTGCCAGCAGTGATACAGGGGGCAAACAGCCCCAGCATTTT	14	TRBV7-9	TRBJ1-5	.	TRBD1
CASSLSRQGRFDGYTF	TGTGCCAGCAGTTTATCTCGACAGGGCCGGTTCGATGGCTACACCTTC	16	TRBV27	TRBJ1-2	few	TRBD1
CASSLEGALVTDTQYF	TGTGCCAGCAGCTTAGAGGGGGCACTCGTGACAGATACGCAGTATTTT	16	TRBV7-2	TRBJ2-3	many	TRBD1
CASGQRGNTDTQYF	TGTGCCAGCGGTCAACGGGGGAACACAGATACGCAGTATTTT	14	TRBV6-6	TRBJ2-3	.	.
CASSFNSLSVYEQYF	TGTGCCAGCAGCTTTAACAGTCTATCCGTCTACGAGCAGTACTTC	15	TRBV7-9	TRBJ2-7	.	.
CASSLEWTGRYEQYF	TGTGCCAGCAGCTTAGAGTGGACAGGGCGTTACGAGCAGTACTTC	15	TRBV7-2	TRBJ2-7	few	TRBD1
CASKGQAGTNQPQHF	TGTGCCAGTAAAGGGCAGGCGGGCACAAATCAGCCCCAGCATTTT	15	TRBV19	TRBJ1-5	many	.
CSAEPSGLAYNEQFF	TGCAGTGCTGAACCCTCGGGACTAGCTTACAATGAGCAGTTCTTC	15	TRBV20-1	TRBJ2-1	.	TRBD2
CASSFSRSSYNEQFF	TGTGCCAGCAGCTTCTCTCGTAGCTCCTACAATGAGCAGTTCTTC	15	TRBV5-4	TRBJ2-1	many	.
CASSYSSTKWQETQYF	TGTGCCAGCAGTTACTCGTCAACTAAGTGGCAAGAGACCCAGTACTTC	16	TRBV6-2/TRBV6-3	TRBJ2-5	.	.
CASSPGLVNQPQHF	TGTGCCAGCAGCCCCGGATTGGTGAATCAGCCCCAGCATTTT	14	TRBV7-9	TRBJ1-5	.	.
CASSSILPRGTEQYF	TGTGCCAGCAGCTCTATCCTGCCCAGGGGTACCGAGCAGTACTTC	15	TRBV7-9	TRBJ2-7	.	.
CSVAPTGSYGYTF	TGCAGCGTTGCTCCGACAGGGAGTTATGGCTACACCTTC	13	TRBV29-1	TRBJ1-2	once	TRBD1
CASSLDPGPYEQYF	TGTGCCAGCAGCTTAGATCCGGGCCCCTACGAGCAGTACTTC	14	TRBV7-2	TRBJ2-7	many	.
CASSLYPSRRDGYTF	TGTGCCAGCAGCTTGTATCCGTCAAGGCGGGATGGCTACACCTTC	15	TRBV7-3	TRBJ1-2	many	.
CASSGELSPGNTIYF	TGTGCCAGCAGCGGCGAACTGAGCCCTGGAAACACCATATATTTT	15	TRBV9	TRBJ1-3	few	.
CASSLEGMDEQYF	TGTGCCAGCAGCTTAGAGGGAATGGACGAGCAGTACTTC	13	TRBV7-9	TRBJ2-7	many	.
CASSADRVGSSSPLHF	TGTGCCAGCAGTGCGGACAGGGTCGGATCGTCTTCACCCCTCCACTTT	16	TRBV2	TRBJ1-6	.	TRBD1
CASSPGTGFSYEQYF	TGCGCCAGCAGCCCCGGGACAGGATTCTCCTACGAGCAGTACTTC	15	TRBV4-1	TRBJ2-7	.	TRBD1
CASSLDRWGDLGRSEAFF	TGTGCCAGCAGCTTAGATCGTTGGGGGGACCTCGGGCGTTCTGAAGCTTTCTTT	18	TRBV7-9	TRBJ1-1	.	.
CASSLDRLEQYF	TGTGCCAGCAGCTTAGATCGGCTCGAGCAGTACTTC	12	TRBV7-9	TRBJ2-7	many	.
CASSTLRDRTTYEQYF	TGTGCCAGCAGTACCCTCCGGGACAGGACCACCTACGAGCAGTACTTC	16	TRBV6-5	TRBJ2-7	many	TRBD1